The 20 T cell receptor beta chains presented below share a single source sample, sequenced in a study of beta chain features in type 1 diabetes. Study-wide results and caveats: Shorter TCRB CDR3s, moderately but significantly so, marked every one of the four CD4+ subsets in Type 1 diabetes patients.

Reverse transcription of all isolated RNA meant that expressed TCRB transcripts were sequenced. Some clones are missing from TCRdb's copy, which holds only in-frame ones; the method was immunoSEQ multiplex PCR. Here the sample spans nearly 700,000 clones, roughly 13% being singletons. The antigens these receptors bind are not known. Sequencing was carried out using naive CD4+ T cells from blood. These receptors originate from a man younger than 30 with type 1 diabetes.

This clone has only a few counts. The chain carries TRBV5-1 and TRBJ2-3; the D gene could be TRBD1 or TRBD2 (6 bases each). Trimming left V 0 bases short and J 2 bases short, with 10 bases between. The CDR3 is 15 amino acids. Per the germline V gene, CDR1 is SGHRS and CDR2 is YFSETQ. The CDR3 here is CASSLVGGPTDTQYF. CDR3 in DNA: TGCGCCAGCAGCTTGGTTGGGGGGCCCACAGATACGCAGTATTTT.

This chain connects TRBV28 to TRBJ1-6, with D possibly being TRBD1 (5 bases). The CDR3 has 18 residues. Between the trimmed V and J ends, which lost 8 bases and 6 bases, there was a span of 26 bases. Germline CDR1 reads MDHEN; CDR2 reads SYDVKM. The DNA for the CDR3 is TGTGCCAGCGGATCCGGGGCAACCTCGGAGGGTAGTAATTCACCCCTCCACTTT. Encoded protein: CASGSGATSEGSNSPLHF.

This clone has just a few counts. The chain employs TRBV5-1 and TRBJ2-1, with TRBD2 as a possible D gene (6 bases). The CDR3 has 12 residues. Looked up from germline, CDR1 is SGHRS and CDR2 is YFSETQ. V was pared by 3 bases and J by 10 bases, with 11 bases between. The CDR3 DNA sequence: TGCGCCAGCAGCTGGGGGGTGAGCGAGCAGTTCTTC. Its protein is CASSWGVSEQFF. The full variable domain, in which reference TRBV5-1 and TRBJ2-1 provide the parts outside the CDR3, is KAGVTQTPRYLIKTRGQQVTLSCSPISGHRSVSWYQQTPGQGLQFLFEYFSETQRNKGNFPGRFSGRQFSNSRSEMNVSTLELGDSALYLCASSWGVSEQFFGPGTRLTVL.

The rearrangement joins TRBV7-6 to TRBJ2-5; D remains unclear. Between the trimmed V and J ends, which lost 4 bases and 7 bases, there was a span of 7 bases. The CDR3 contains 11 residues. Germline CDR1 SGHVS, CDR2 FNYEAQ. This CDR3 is CASSSEATQYF. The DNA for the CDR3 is TGTGCCAGCAGCTCCGAAGCGACCCAGTACTTC.

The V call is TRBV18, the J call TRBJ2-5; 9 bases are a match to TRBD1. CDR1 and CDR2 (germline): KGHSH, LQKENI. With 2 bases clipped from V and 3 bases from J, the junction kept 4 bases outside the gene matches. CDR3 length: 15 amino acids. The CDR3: CASSPGTGRKETQYF. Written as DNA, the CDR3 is TGTGCCAGCTCACCAGGGACAGGGAGAAAAGAGACCCAGTACTTC.

CDR3 sequence (DNA): TGTGCCTGGAGTGGTAAAGGCAATCAGCCCCAGCATTTT. This encodes CAWSGKGNQPQHF. The chain has TRBV30 and TRBJ1-5, with no clear D. Germline CDR1 and CDR2: GTSNPN and SVGIG (reference sequence). Trimming pared 1 base from V and 2 bases from J, leaving 6 bases between. The CDR3 sequence is 13 residues long.

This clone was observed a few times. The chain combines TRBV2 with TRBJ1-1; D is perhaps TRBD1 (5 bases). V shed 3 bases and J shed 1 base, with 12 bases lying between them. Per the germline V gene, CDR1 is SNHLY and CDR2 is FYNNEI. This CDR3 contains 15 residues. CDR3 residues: CASSDRGTGNTEAFF. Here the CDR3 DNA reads TGTGCCAGCAGTGATAGGGGAACCGGGAACACTGAAGCTTTCTTT. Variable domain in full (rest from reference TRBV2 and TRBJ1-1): EPEVTQTPSHQVTQMGQEVILRCVPISNHLYFYWYRQILGQKVEFLVSFYNNEISEKSEIFDDQFSVERPDGSNFTLKIRSTKLEDSAMYFCASSDRGTGNTEAFFGQGTRLTVV.

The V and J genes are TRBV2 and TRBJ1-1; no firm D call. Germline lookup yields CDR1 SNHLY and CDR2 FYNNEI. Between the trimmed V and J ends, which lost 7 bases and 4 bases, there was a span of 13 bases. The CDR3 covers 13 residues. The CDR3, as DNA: TGTGCCAGCAACGAAGGGCAGTCCACTGAAGCTTTCTTT. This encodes CASNEGQSTEAFF. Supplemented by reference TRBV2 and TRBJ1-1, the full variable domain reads EPEVTQTPSHQVTQMGQEVILRCVPISNHLYFYWYRQILGQKVEFLVSFYNNEISEKSEIFDDQFSVERPDGSNFTLKIRSTKLEDSAMYFCASNEGQSTEAFFGQGTRLTVV.

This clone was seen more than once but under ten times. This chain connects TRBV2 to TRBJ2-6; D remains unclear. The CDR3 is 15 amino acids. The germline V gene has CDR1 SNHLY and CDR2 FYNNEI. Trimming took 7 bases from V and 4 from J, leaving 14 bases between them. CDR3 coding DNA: TGTGCCAGCATCCCGGACCTTCCGGGGGCCAACGTCCTGACTTTC. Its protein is CASIPDLPGANVLTF.

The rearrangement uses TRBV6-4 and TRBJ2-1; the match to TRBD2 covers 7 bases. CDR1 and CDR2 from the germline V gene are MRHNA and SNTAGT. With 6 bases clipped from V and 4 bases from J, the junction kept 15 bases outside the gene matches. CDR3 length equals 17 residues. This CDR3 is CASSLLPPGGGYNEQFF. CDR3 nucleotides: TGTGCCAGCAGCCTCCTCCCCCCGGGCGGGGGTTACAATGAGCAGTTCTTC.

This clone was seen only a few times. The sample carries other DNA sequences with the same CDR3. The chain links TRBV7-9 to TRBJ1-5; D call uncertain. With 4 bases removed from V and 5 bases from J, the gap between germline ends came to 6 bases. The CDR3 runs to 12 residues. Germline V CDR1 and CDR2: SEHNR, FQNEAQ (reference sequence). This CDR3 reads CASSSGDQPQHF. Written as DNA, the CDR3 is TGTGCCAGCAGCTCGGGTGATCAGCCCCAGCATTTT.

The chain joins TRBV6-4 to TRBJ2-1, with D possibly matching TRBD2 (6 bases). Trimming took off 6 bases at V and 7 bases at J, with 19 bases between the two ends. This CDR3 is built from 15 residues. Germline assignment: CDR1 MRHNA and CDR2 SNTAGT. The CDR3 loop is CASSQTRSRGNEQFF. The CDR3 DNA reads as TGTGCCAGCAGCCAGACTAGGTCGCGCGGAAATGAGCAGTTCTTC.

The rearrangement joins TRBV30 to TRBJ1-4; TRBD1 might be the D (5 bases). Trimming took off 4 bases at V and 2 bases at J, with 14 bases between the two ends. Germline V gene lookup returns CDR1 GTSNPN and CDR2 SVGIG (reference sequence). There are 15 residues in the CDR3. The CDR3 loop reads CAWNVQGSTNEKLFF. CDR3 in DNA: TGTGCCTGGAATGTGCAGGGTAGCACTAATGAAAAACTGTTTTTT.

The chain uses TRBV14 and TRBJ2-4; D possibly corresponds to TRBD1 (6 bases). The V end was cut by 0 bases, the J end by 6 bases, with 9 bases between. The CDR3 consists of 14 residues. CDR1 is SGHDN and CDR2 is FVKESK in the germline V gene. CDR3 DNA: TGTGCCAGCAGCCAAGATGTACAGGGAAACATTCAGTACTTC. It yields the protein CASSQDVQGNIQYF.

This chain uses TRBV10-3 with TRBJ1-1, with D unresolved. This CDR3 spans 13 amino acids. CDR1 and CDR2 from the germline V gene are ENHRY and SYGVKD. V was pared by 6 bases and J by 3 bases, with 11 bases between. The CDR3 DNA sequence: TGTGCCATCAGCAGACCCGGGGACACTGAAGCTTTCTTT. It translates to CAISRPGDTEAFF.

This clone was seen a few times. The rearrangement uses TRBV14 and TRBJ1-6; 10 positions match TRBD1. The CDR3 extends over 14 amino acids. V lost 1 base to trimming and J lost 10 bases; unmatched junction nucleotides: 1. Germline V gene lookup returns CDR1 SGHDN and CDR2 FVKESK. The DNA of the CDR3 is TGTGCCAGCAGCCAAGGACAGGGGGCCTCACCCCTCCACTTT. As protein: CASSQGQGASPLHF.

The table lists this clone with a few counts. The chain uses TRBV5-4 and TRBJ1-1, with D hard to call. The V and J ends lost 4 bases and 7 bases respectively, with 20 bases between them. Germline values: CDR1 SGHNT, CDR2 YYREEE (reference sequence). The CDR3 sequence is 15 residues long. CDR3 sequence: CASSQKGPNIGEAFF. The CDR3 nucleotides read TGTGCCAGCAGCCAAAAGGGCCCTAACATCGGTGAAGCTTTCTTT.

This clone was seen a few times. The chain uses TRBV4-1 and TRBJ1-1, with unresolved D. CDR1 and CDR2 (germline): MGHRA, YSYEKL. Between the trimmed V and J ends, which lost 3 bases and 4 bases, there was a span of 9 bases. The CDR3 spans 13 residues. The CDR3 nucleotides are TGCGCCAGCAGCCAGGGTGGGCCCACTGAAGCTTTCTTT. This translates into CASSQGGPTEAFF.

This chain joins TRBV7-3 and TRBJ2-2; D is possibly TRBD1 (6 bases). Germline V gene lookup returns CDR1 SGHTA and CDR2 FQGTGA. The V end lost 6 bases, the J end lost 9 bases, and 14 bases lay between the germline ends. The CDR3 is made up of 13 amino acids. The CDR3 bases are TGTGCCAGCAGACCCGTCGGGGACAGGGAGCTGTTTTTT. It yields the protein CASRPVGDRELFF.

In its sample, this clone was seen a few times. CDR3 amino acids: CAIRQDYNSPLHF. In DNA form, the CDR3 reads TGTGCCATCCGACAGGATTATAATTCACCCCTCCACTTT. The chain links TRBV10-3 to TRBJ1-6; D might be TRBD1 (6 bases). V lost 8 bases and J 4 bases, leaving 9 bases between the germline ends. This CDR3 has 13 residues. CDR1 and CDR2 (germline): ENHRY, SYGVKD.